Below, 27 T cell receptor beta chains from the same sample are listed, as sequenced in a study of Ad26.COV2.S vaccination and SARS-CoV-2 variants. Libraries were prepared by immunoSEQ multiplex PCR; TCRdb keeps only in-frame clonotypes and omits some of them. This sample yields over 400,000 clones, of which roughly nine tenths are seen a single time; about 2.7% belongs to the top ten. Treatment denoted: approximately 18 received Ad26.COV2.S at low or high dose, single or two shots; 5 received placebo; per-sample allocation not given. Following the first vaccine or placebo injection, samples were taken on day 63. The sequences come from peripheral blood, collected in a trial of Ad26.COV2.S vaccine versus placebo. Source of these receptors: a person aged 18 to 59 who received the Ad26.COV2.S COVID-19 vaccine or a placebo.

This sequence joins TRBV19 and TRBJ2-5; 8 positions match TRBD2. J was trimmed by 2 bases and V by 5 bases; bases with no gene match: 13. The length of the CDR3 is 17 residues. The germline V gene encodes CDR1 LNHDA and CDR2 SQIVND (reference sequence). CDR3 loop: CASSSPPGRGVQETQYF. The CDR3 nucleotides read TGTGCCAGTAGTTCCCCTCCCGGGCGGGGGGTTCAAGAGACCCAGTACTTC.

The chain links TRBV5-4 to TRBJ2-3, with D hard to call. V lost 1 base and J lost 0, with 12 bases in between. The germline CDR1 and CDR2 sequences are SGHNT and YYREEE (reference sequence). The CDR3 runs 16 residues. The CDR3 loop reads CASSLWAQTSTDTQYF. The DNA for the CDR3 is TGTGCCAGCAGCTTGTGGGCGCAAACTAGCACAGATACGCAGTATTTT.

The chain is built from TRBV9 and TRBJ1-1; perhaps TRBD1 as D (5 bases). V was shortened by 2 bases and J by 3 bases, with 8 bases between the two germline ends. Germline CDR1 and CDR2: SGDLS and YYNGEE. This CDR3 region has 13 residues. Here the CDR3 reads CASSVMTDTEAFF. DNA of the CDR3: TGTGCCAGCAGCGTGATGACAGACACTGAAGCTTTCTTT.

The rearrangement joins TRBV28 to TRBJ1-6; weak D call: TRBD1 (5 bases). The CDR3 totals 14 residues. Per germline, CDR1 MDHEN and CDR2 SYDVKM. V dropped 8 bases and J dropped 13 bases, with 21 bases sitting between them. The CDR3 region has the DNA TGTGCCAGCCGACACGGGACCCTGGGATCCCCCCTCCACTTT. This gives the protein CASRHGTLGSPLHF.

This chain connects TRBV7-2 to TRBJ1-1, with D perhaps matching TRBD1 (6 bases). Looked up from germline, CDR1 is SGHTA and CDR2 is FQGNSA. V was cut by 0 bases and J by 14 bases, with 13 bases left in between. The CDR3 is made up of 12 amino acids. The CDR3 nucleotides read TGTGCCAGCAGCTTAGCATCAGGACAGAGCTTCTTT. The encoded protein is CASSLASGQSFF.

For the CDR3, the DNA is TGTGCCAGCACCCGACAGGAGCAGGGGTACAGCGTGCAGTACTTC. This codes for CASTRQEQGYSVQYF. The chain joins TRBV7-9 to TRBJ2-7; tentative D call: TRBD1 (6 bases). This CDR3 has 15 residues. The V and J ends lost 7 bases and 9 bases respectively, with 25 bases between them. From germline, CDR1 is SEHNR and CDR2 FQNEAQ (reference sequence).

The genes are TRBV13 and TRBJ1-1; 9 nucleotides agree with TRBD1. The trim removed 5 bases at V and 10 bases at J, leaving 8 bases unmatched. Germline V gives CDR1 PRHDT, CDR2 FYEKMQ (reference sequence). This CDR3 region has 13 residues. This chain's CDR3 is CASSTRTGERAFF. The DNA for the CDR3 is TGTGCCAGCAGCACAAGGACAGGGGAGAGAGCTTTCTTT.

The chain combines TRBV7-9 with TRBJ2-7; D is ambiguous. The CDR3 is 13 residues long. Germline loops: CDR1 SEHNR, CDR2 FQNEAQ (reference sequence). The V gene lost 5 bases and the J gene lost 2 bases, with 10 bases spanning the gap. CDR3 bases: TGTGCCAGCAGCGGGCAGGACGCCTACGAGCAGTACTTC. It translates to CASSGQDAYEQYF.

The V call is TRBV5-1, the J call TRBJ2-3; the match to TRBD2 covers 7 bases. CDR3 size: 16 residues. After removal of 4 bases from V and 2 bases from J, the junction contained 10 bases not matched to a gene. The germline V gene encodes CDR1 SGHRS and CDR2 YFSETQ. CDR3 DNA sequence: TGCGCCAGCAGCCCAGCTTCCGGGACTACCACAGATACGCAGTATTTT. Residues: CASSPASGTTTDTQYF.

The V call is TRBV5-4, the J call TRBJ2-5; no reliable D call. V lost 4 bases and J lost 0, with 4 bases in between. CDR3 size: 12 residues. Germline V gene lookup returns CDR1 SGHNT and CDR2 YYREEE (reference sequence). DNA of the CDR3: TGTGCCAGCAGCGTCCACCAAGAGACCCAGTACTTC. Encoded protein: CASSVHQETQYF.

The gene calls are TRBV5-4 and TRBJ2-1; D is possibly TRBD1 or TRBD2 (6 bases each). Trimming removed 0 bases from V and 5 bases from J, with 9 bases in between. The CDR3 sequence is 14 residues long. Looked up from germline, CDR1 is SGHNT and CDR2 is YYREEE (reference sequence). The CDR3 loop is CASSLAGDNNEQFF. CDR3 nucleotides: TGTGCCAGCAGCTTGGCGGGGGACAACAATGAGCAGTTCTTC.

The genes are TRBV3-1 (or the pseudogene TRBV3-2) and TRBJ2-2; D uncertain. There are 15 residues in the CDR3. V lost 7 bases and J lost 6, with 18 bases in between. Germline CDR1 is LGHDT and CDR2 is YNNKEL (reference sequence). CDR3 residues: CASKKGTLQAGELFF. The CDR3, as DNA: TGTGCCAGCAAAAAGGGTACTCTGCAGGCCGGGGAGCTGTTTTTT.

CDR3 sequence (DNA): TGTGCCAGCAGCCAAACAGGACAGGGAGGGCTTGGCTACACCTTC. Protein: CASSQTGQGGLGYTF. V and J are TRBV4-2 and TRBJ1-2, with 8 positions matching TRBD1. V gave up 2 bases and J gave up 7 bases; unmatched junction bases: 9. Germline V gives CDR1 LGHNA, CDR2 YNFKEQ. The CDR3 has 15 residues.

This chain links TRBV5-6 with TRBJ1-5; TRBD1 is a possible D gene (5 bases). Germline lookup yields CDR1 SGHDT and CDR2 YYEEEE. The V end lost 1 base, the J end lost 0 bases, and 20 bases lay between the germline ends. The CDR3 spans 19 residues. CDR3 sequence: CASSLFGGKQSYSNQPQHF. In DNA, the CDR3 is TGTGCCAGCAGCTTGTTTGGGGGGAAGCAATCCTATAGCAATCAGCCCCAGCATTTT.

This clone was recorded once. This chain links TRBV7-8 with TRBJ2-1; maybe TRBD2 (5 bases). This CDR3 spans 14 amino acids. The germline V and J ends were trimmed by 3 bases and 8 bases, with 14 bases remaining between them. Per the germline V gene, CDR1 is SGHVS and CDR2 is FQNEAQ. The CDR3 protein is CASSFQRIVDEQFF. The CDR3 DNA reads as TGTGCCAGCAGCTTTCAGCGGATCGTCGATGAGCAGTTCTTC.

The chain combines TRBV27 with TRBJ1-6; D may be TRBD1 (5 bases). CDR1 is MNHEY and CDR2 is SMNVEV in the germline V gene (reference sequence). V lost 6 bases and J 7 bases, leaving 16 bases between the germline ends. The CDR3 spans 15 residues. The CDR3 DNA reads as TGTGCCAGCAGCATCCTCGGGGCCACAAATTCACCCCTCCACTTT. Its translation: CASSILGATNSPLHF.

A word on this clone: Distinct nucleotide sequences in the sample also encode this CDR3. V and J are TRBV5-1 and TRBJ1-2, with TRBD1 matching 7 bases. The CDR3 sequence is 13 residues long. V gave up 0 bases and J gave up 4 bases; unmatched junction bases: 0. Germline CDR1 and CDR2: SGHRS and YFSETQ. CDR3 in amino acids: CASSLGDSYGYTF. Here the CDR3 DNA reads TGCGCCAGCAGCTTGGGGGACAGCTATGGCTACACCTTC.

The genes are TRBV7-9 and TRBJ1-1; maybe TRBD1 (5 bases). The CDR3 has 16 amino acids. V lost 5 bases and J 11 bases, leaving 27 bases between the germline ends. Germline V gene lookup returns CDR1 SEHNR and CDR2 FQNEAQ (reference sequence). CDR3 in amino acids: CASSPRTNVGVKGAFF. CDR3 bases: TGTGCCAGCAGCCCAAGGACCAATGTAGGGGTAAAAGGTGCTTTCTTT.

In regard to this clone: One end of the junction varies from germline; a read error may be responsible. CDR3 loop: CASNQGPGRRSPLHF. The CDR3 DNA reads as TGCGCCAGCAACCAAGGACCCGGGCGGCGGTCACCCCTCCACTTT. The gene calls are TRBV4-1 and TRBJ1-6; unclear D gene. Germline CDR1 is MGHRA and CDR2 is YSYEKL. The CDR3 length is 15 residues.

Notes on this clone: The identical CDR3 is also encoded by other nucleotide sequences in the sample. V gene TRBV4-3 combines with J gene TRBJ2-2; no clear D gene. Trimming stripped 3 bases from V and 2 bases from J, with 7 bases between. Per germline, CDR1 LGHNA and CDR2 YSLEER. This CDR3 contains 14 residues. For the CDR3, the DNA is TGCGCCAGCAGCCAGGGTAGAAACACCGGGGAGCTGTTTTTT. Protein product: CASSQGRNTGELFF.

The genes are TRBV27 and TRBJ2-1; D perhaps matches TRBD1 (5 bases). Trimming took 2 bases from V and 4 from J, leaving 6 bases between them. This CDR3 region has 13 residues. The germline gives CDR1 MNHEY, CDR2 SMNVEV (reference sequence). CDR3 region: CASSLDSYNEQFF. CDR3 nucleotide sequence: TGTGCCAGCAGTTTAGACAGTTACAATGAGCAGTTCTTC.

This clone was observed once. This chain links TRBV5-4 with TRBJ2-5, with TRBD2 matching 15 bases. The CDR3 extends over 16 amino acids. Germline loops: CDR1 SGHNT, CDR2 YYREEE (reference sequence). Unmatched junction bases numbered 6, after V lost 4 bases and J lost 5 bases. The CDR3 sequence: CASSQGLAGGGETQYF. The CDR3 DNA reads TGTGCCAGCAGCCAGGGACTAGCGGGGGGCGGTGAGACCCAGTACTTC.

The chain recombines TRBV4-2 with TRBJ1-1; D is undetermined. Looked up from germline, CDR1 is LGHNA and CDR2 is YNFKEQ. The V gene lost 0 bases and the J gene lost 0 bases, with 11 bases spanning the gap. The CDR3 is made up of 16 amino acids. CDR3 amino acids: CASSQENGIMNTEAFF. CDR3 nucleotide sequence: TGTGCCAGCAGCCAAGAGAATGGGATCATGAACACTGAAGCTTTCTTT.

This chain uses TRBV7-8 with TRBJ2-1; D unresolved. Trimming left V 2 bases short and J 11 bases short, with 13 bases between. The CDR3 loop spans 13 amino acids. Germline V gene data show CDR1 as SGHVS and CDR2 as FQNEAQ. Written as DNA, the CDR3 is TGTGCCAGCAGCTTACGGGCAGGAGTCCAGCAGTTCTTC. The encoded protein is CASSLRAGVQQFF.

This chain uses TRBV25-1 with TRBJ2-5; no firm D call. The CDR3 totals 17 residues. Germline V gene sequence: CDR1 MGHDK, CDR2 SYGVNS. Trimming removed 0 bases at V and 4 bases at J, with 18 bases between. The CDR3 region has the DNA TGTGCCAGCAGTGAATATAGCAGGTTCGTCTATGGAGAGACCCAGTACTTC. As protein: CASSEYSRFVYGETQYF.

The J gene is TRBJ1-1, the V gene TRBV28; TRBD1 might be the D (6 bases). Trimming removed 8 bases at V and 2 bases at J, with 18 bases between. Per the germline V gene, CDR1 is MDHEN and CDR2 is SYDVKM. The length of the CDR3 is 15 residues. CDR3 sequence reads: CASLLGGGFNTEAFF. The CDR3 nucleotides read TGTGCCAGCCTTCTAGGGGGGGGGTTTAACACTGAAGCTTTCTTT.

The V and J genes are TRBV7-2 and TRBJ2-1, with 13 nucleotides matching TRBD2. From germline, CDR1 is SGHTA and CDR2 FQGNSA. V was clipped by 8 bases and J by 5 bases; unmatched bases: 15. The CDR3 has 18 residues. The CDR3 loop is CASLRTSGSINLDNEQFF. Written as DNA, the CDR3 is TGTGCCAGCTTACGGACTAGCGGGAGTATTAATCTTGACAATGAGCAGTTCTTC. The entire variable domain, with the rest obtained from reference TRBV7-2 and TRBJ2-1, is as follows: GAGVSQSPSNKVTEKGKDVELRCDPISGHTALYWYRQSLGQGLEFLIYFQGNSAPDKSGLPSDRFSAERTGGSVSTLTIQRTQQEDSAVYLCASLRTSGSINLDNEQFFGPGTRLTVL.